This T cell receptor beta chain was captured by sequencing in a study of blood T cell repertoires in COVID-19. Study information: The United States, Italy and Spain were the sources of the acute and convalescent COVID-19 samples.

Cohort allocation depended upon clinical history that participants reported. Each recovered donor of Cohort 3 presented with two negative PCRs, clearance, or symptom resolution. Original handling: By means of reference gene primer amplification, nucleated cell counts were estimated. TCRdb's table, derived via immunoSEQ multiplex PCR, lists solely in-frame clones and lacks some. V and J calls plus clone size are reproduced from that table; the DNA served to infer D and trimming. Of a few hundred thousand clones listed, 65% to 85% are singletons. CDR3 length: 17 amino acids. This clone was counted ten times or more.

The chain uses TRBV1 and TRBJ2-1; TRBD2, as called in the table, went unchecked against the DNA. TRBV1 is an annotated pseudogene. This receptor was obtained from a man aged 50-60 years who had recovered from COVID-19. Material for sequencing was PBMCs or T cells enriched from blood (not recorded which). CDR3 residues: CTSRHQSGREDYNEQFF. CDR3 sequence (DNA): TGCACCAGCAGACATCAGAGCGGGAGGGAAGACTACAATGAGCAGTTCTTC.